These 5 T cell receptor beta chains were sequenced from one sample in a study of cytomegalovirus exposure and HLA in healthy donors. Some clones are missing from TCRdb's copy, which holds only in-frame ones; the method was immunoSEQ multiplex PCR. The sample has roughly 100,000 clones, less than 90% seen once. Sequenced: PBMCs. These receptors all come from a woman between 18 and 30 years old in good health and CMV-seropositive.

This clone was seen just once. The genes are TRBV15 and TRBJ2-1, with D possibly TRBD2 on 5 matching bases. Germline CDR1 is LNHNV and CDR2 is YYDKDF (reference sequence). The CDR3 sequence is 16 residues long. With 1 base removed from V and 6 bases from J, the gap between germline ends came to 16 bases. This CDR3 is CATSRVWWRSRNEQFF. CDR3 in DNA: TGTGCCACCAGCAGAGTTTGGTGGAGGTCCCGCAATGAGCAGTTCTTC. The full variable domain, with the rest looked up from reference TRBV15 and TRBJ2-1, is DAMVIQNPRYQVTQFGKPVTLSCSQTLNHNVMYWYQQKSSQAPKLLFHYYDKDFNNEADTPDNFQSRRPNTSFCFLDIRSPGLGDTAMYLCATSRVWWRSRNEQFFGPGTRLTVL.

CDR3 in DNA: TGTGCCAGCAAGGGTATAGCGTCACAGGGGGCCTGGGGGAACATTCAGTACTTC. Translating it yields CASKGIASQGAWGNIQYF. This sequence joins TRBV2 and TRBJ2-4; 9 bases fit TRBD1. J was trimmed by 7 bases and V by 7 bases; bases with no gene match: 20. The CDR3 is 18 residues long. The V gene's germline CDR1 is SNHLY and CDR2 FYNNEI.

The rearrangement uses TRBV7-9 and TRBJ1-2, with 10 bases identical to TRBD1. Germline V gene data show CDR1 as SEHNR and CDR2 as FQNEAQ (reference sequence). V lost 1 base and J lost 6; bases outside the gene matches: 5. The CDR3 spans 15 residues. CDR3 sequence reads: CASSLGDRGRDGYTF. Here the CDR3 DNA reads TGTGCCAGCAGCTTAGGGGACAGGGGAAGGGATGGCTACACCTTC.

The chain links TRBV28 to TRBJ2-5; 9 nucleotides agree with TRBD1. Per germline, CDR1 MDHEN and CDR2 SYDVKM. This CDR3 has 14 residues. Trimming removed 6 bases from V and 5 bases from J; junction bases left unmatched: 7. The CDR3 sequence is CASSSGTGTETQYF. The CDR3 region has the DNA TGTGCCAGCAGCAGTGGGACAGGGACGGAGACCCAGTACTTC.

CDR3 loop: CASSPGQEHYGYTF. CDR3 sequence (DNA): TGTGCCAGCAGTCCCGGACAGGAGCACTATGGCTACACCTTC. The genes are TRBV28 and TRBJ1-2; 7 bases agree with TRBD1. The CDR3 sequence is 14 residues long. Germline V gene data show CDR1 as MDHEN and CDR2 as SYDVKM. V trimming: 5 bases; J trimming: 3 bases; junction bases outside the gene matches: 6.